These 32 T cell receptor beta chains came from one sample sequenced in a study of control samples from healthy donors and cancer patients. The method was immunoSEQ multiplex PCR; TCRdb's version includes in-frame clones alone and lacks a portion of them. The data show 95,000 to 150,000 clones, about nine tenths seen once. Sample: blood. The receptors come from a woman aged 18-30 years in good health.

The V and J genes are TRBV28 and TRBJ1-1; D gene ambiguous. The V end lost 6 bases, the J end lost 1 base, and 9 bases lay between the germline ends. This CDR3 is 13 amino acids long. The germline gives CDR1 MDHEN, CDR2 SYDVKM. The DNA of the CDR3 is TGTGCCAGCAGCCACTCACCGAACACTGAAGCTTTCTTT. It yields the protein CASSHSPNTEAFF.

This chain links TRBV19 with TRBJ1-6, with D uncertain. V lost 0 bases and J lost 6, with 9 bases in between. Germline CDR1 is LNHDA and CDR2 is SQIVND (reference sequence). CDR3 length equals 15 residues. CDR3 nucleotide sequence: TGTGCCAGTAGTATAGAAGGGTTTGGTAATTCACCCCTCCACTTT. Protein: CASSIEGFGNSPLHF.

This clone was counted once. The V gene is TRBV7-3, the J gene TRBJ2-2; D remains ambiguous. The ends were cut back, 3 bases at V and 5 bases at J, with 7 bases in the middle. Germline lookup yields CDR1 SGHTA and CDR2 FQGTGA. This CDR3 contains 13 residues. CDR3 sequence (DNA): TGTGCCAGCAGCTTTCTTGGTACCGGGGAGCTGTTTTTT. This sequence encodes CASSFLGTGELFF.

The rearrangement uses TRBV4-2 and TRBJ2-7, with no clear D. There are 15 residues in the CDR3. V dropped 1 base and J dropped 0 bases, with 10 bases sitting between them. Per germline, CDR1 LGHNA and CDR2 YNFKEQ. The CDR3: CASSQGQLSSYEQYF. The CDR3 DNA reads as TGTGCCAGCAGCCAAGGCCAACTAAGCTCCTACGAGCAGTACTTC.

The sample holds one count of this clone. The gene calls are TRBV29-1 and TRBJ1-1, with 11 bases identical to TRBD1. This CDR3 contains 13 residues. V dropped 7 bases and J dropped 1; count of bases not matched to a gene: 2. Germline CDR1 SQVTM, CDR2 ANQGSEA. CDR3 DNA: TGCAGCGCTGGACAGGGGGCGAACACTGAAGCTTTCTTT. Its protein is CSAGQGANTEAFF.

V gene TRBV7-2 combines with J gene TRBJ1-5, with D unresolved. V lost 5 bases and J 5 bases, leaving 13 bases between the germline ends. Germline CDR1 and CDR2: SGHTA and FQGNSA. CDR3 length: 14 amino acids. The CDR3 DNA reads TGTGCCAGCAGCCCCTCCGGGAGATATCAGCCCCAGCATTTT. This encodes CASSPSGRYQPQHF.

As for this clone: Compared with germline, one end of the junction differs, possibly owing to a read error. Within the sample, other DNA sequences also encode this same CDR3. The chain combines TRBV19 with TRBJ1-5, with D hard to call. CDR3 length: 18 amino acids. The germline gives CDR1 LNHDA, CDR2 SQIVND (reference sequence). The CDR3 loop is CASSIDPRLPYSNQPQHF. Written as DNA, the CDR3 is TGCGCCAGTAGTATAGATCCCAGGCTTCCTTATAGCAATCAGCCCCAGCATTTT.

V is TRBV5-4 and J is TRBJ2-1, with TRBD1 as a possible D gene (5 bases). Trimming shortened V by 7 bases and J by 5 bases, and 10 bases separated the two germline ends. Germline V lookup: CDR1 SGHNT, CDR2 YYREEE (reference sequence). The CDR3 contains 12 residues. As DNA, the CDR3 is TGTGCCAGCGGGGCCCCCCACAATGAGCAGTTCTTC. It translates to CASGAPHNEQFF. The full variable domain, rest sourced from reference TRBV5-4 and TRBJ2-1, is ETGVTQSPTHLIKTRGQQVTLRCSSQSGHNTVSWYQQALGQGPQFIFQYYREEENGRGNFPPRFSGLQFPNYSSELNVNALELDDSALYLCASGAPHNEQFFGPGTRLTVL.

V usage is TRBV19 and J usage is TRBJ2-6; possibly TRBD1 or TRBD2 for D (5 bases each). Deletions cut 4 bases from V and 0 bases from J, with 22 bases between. This CDR3 is built from 20 residues. Germline values: CDR1 LNHDA, CDR2 SQIVND (reference sequence). The CDR3 reads CASSNPLGILGVSGANVLTF. The CDR3 region has the DNA TGTGCCAGTAGTAACCCTCTAGGGATTCTGGGGGTCTCTGGGGCCAACGTCCTGACTTTC.

The chain carries TRBV5-1 and TRBJ1-2; D gene uncertain. Trimming removed 0 bases at V and 0 bases at J, with 9 bases between. Looked up from germline, CDR1 is SGHRS and CDR2 is YFSETQ. This CDR3 contains 15 residues. The CDR3 DNA is TGCGCCAGCAGCTTGGGAGGCACCGCTAACTATGGCTACACCTTC. This codes for CASSLGGTANYGYTF.

The rearrangement uses TRBV4-2 and TRBJ2-3, with D possibly matching TRBD2 (7 bases). The length of the CDR3 is 18 residues. The germline gives CDR1 LGHNA, CDR2 YNFKEQ. The V end lost 4 bases, the J end lost 0 bases, and 20 bases lay between the germline ends. CDR3 nucleotide sequence: TGTGCCAGCAGCCGCAACAGGGACTACGGACCGAGCACAGATACGCAGTATTTT. This codes for CASSRNRDYGPSTDTQYF.

J is TRBJ2-6 and V is TRBV27; the D is unclear. Germline values: CDR1 MNHEY, CDR2 SMNVEV (reference sequence). V lost 6 bases, J lost 1 base, and 10 bases lay in between. The CDR3 loop spans 15 amino acids. CDR3 sequence (DNA): TGTGCCAGCAGATATGCGTATTCTGGGGCCAACGTCCTGACTTTC. Its translation: CASRYAYSGANVLTF.

The chain uses TRBV12-3 or TRBV12-4 and TRBJ1-2; no reliable D call. Trimming removed 3 bases from V and 4 bases from J, with 6 bases in between. CDR3 size: 12 residues. CDR3 sequence (DNA): TGTGCCAGCAGTTTGGCGGGCTATGGCTACACCTTC. Residues: CASSLAGYGYTF.

The chain couples TRBV24-1 to TRBJ2-2, with a possible D match to TRBD2 (6 bases). There are 18 residues in the CDR3. Germline CDR1 and CDR2: KGHDR and SFDVKD. V lost 2 bases to trimming and J lost 5 bases, with 20 bases between them. This chain's CDR3 is CATSDSWKGGMGTGELFF. The CDR3 nucleotides read TGTGCCACCAGTGATTCTTGGAAAGGCGGGATGGGTACCGGGGAGCTGTTTTTT.

This chain uses TRBV5-4 with TRBJ2-5, with 8 bases lining up with TRBD1. This CDR3 region has 14 residues. Germline V CDR1 and CDR2: SGHNT, YYREEE (reference sequence). J gave up 1 base and V 9 bases, and 8 bases lay outside the gene matches. CDR3 sequence reads: CATYTGGTQETQYF. DNA for the CDR3: TGTGCCACCTATACAGGGGGAACCCAAGAGACCCAGTACTTC. Complete variable domain (other parts from reference TRBV5-4 and TRBJ2-5): ETGVTQSPTHLIKTRGQQVTLRCSSQSGHNTVSWYQQALGQGPQFIFQYYREEENGRGNFPPRFSGLQFPNYSSELNVNALELDDSALYLCATYTGGTQETQYFGPGTRLLVL.

This clone appeared once. The chain links TRBV5-6 to TRBJ2-3; perhaps TRBD1 as D (5 bases). Germline V lookup: CDR1 SGHDT, CDR2 YYEEEE. With 3 bases removed from V and 0 bases from J, the gap between germline ends came to 14 bases. This CDR3 comprises 16 residues. Here the CDR3 reads CASSYRTRASTDTQYF. The CDR3 DNA reads as TGTGCCAGCAGCTATAGGACACGAGCTAGCACAGATACGCAGTATTTT.

This chain joins TRBV7-2 and TRBJ2-7; 8 bases are a match to TRBD2. Germline assignment: CDR1 SGHTA and CDR2 FQGNSA. The CDR3 length is 19 residues. Trimming took 2 bases from V and 1 from J; bases not matched to a gene: 16. The CDR3 here is CASSLRPPALAGGSYEQYF. CDR3 sequence (DNA): TGTGCCAGCAGCTTAAGGCCCCCCGCGCTAGCGGGTGGGTCCTACGAGCAGTACTTC.

The genes are TRBV11-3 and TRBJ2-2; D remains ambiguous. Germline V lookup: CDR1 SGHNT, CDR2 YENEEA. Trimming shortened V by 4 bases and J by 8 bases, and 8 bases separated the two germline ends. CDR3 length: 12 residues. DNA for the CDR3: TGTGCCAGCAGCTCGGAAACTGGGGAGCTGTTTTTT. This sequence encodes CASSSETGELFF.

The chain recombines TRBV28 with TRBJ1-1; perhaps TRBD1 as D (6 bases). Germline values: CDR1 MDHEN, CDR2 SYDVKM. This CDR3 contains 15 residues. The germline V and J ends were trimmed by 5 bases and 3 bases, with 16 bases remaining between them. The CDR3 nucleotides read TGTGCCAGCAGTCGCGGATCGACAGGTTACACTGAAGCTTTCTTT. Its translation: CASSRGSTGYTEAFF.

The chain has TRBV5-4 and TRBJ1-1, with unresolved D. In germline, CDR1 is SGHNT, CDR2 YYREEE (reference sequence). V was trimmed by 4 bases and J by 7 bases, leaving 5 bases between them. CDR3 length equals 10 residues. CDR3 amino acids: CASSRNEAFF. In nucleotides, the CDR3 is TGTGCCAGCAGCCGAAATGAAGCTTTCTTT.

This rearrangement joins TRBV28 to TRBJ1-2, with 7 bases matching TRBD1. The V segment lost 3 bases and the J segment 4 bases; nucleotides outside the gene matches: 5. Per the germline V gene, CDR1 is MDHEN and CDR2 is SYDVKM. This CDR3 is built from 14 residues. CDR3 sequence reads: CASSLGQTGYGYTF. The CDR3 bases are TGTGCCAGCAGTTTGGGACAGACGGGCTATGGCTACACCTTC.

The V call is TRBV4-3, the J call TRBJ2-2; TRBD2 matches at 9 bases. This CDR3 comprises 19 residues. The germline CDR1 and CDR2 sequences are LGHNA and YSLEER. V lost 1 base to trimming and J lost 7 bases; unmatched junction nucleotides: 16. The CDR3 loop is CASSQALRGGGGADGELFF. For the CDR3, the DNA is TGCGCCAGCAGCCAAGCCCTCCGCGGGGGCGGGGGGGCCGACGGGGAGCTGTTTTTT.

V and J are TRBV5-4 and TRBJ2-2; D unresolved. Trimming took off 0 bases at V and 1 base at J, with 4 bases between the two ends. This CDR3 region has 14 residues. Germline lookup yields CDR1 SGHNT and CDR2 YYREEE (reference sequence). CDR3 loop: CASSLVQNTGELFF. The CDR3 DNA follows: TGTGCCAGCAGCTTGGTTCAGAACACCGGGGAGCTGTTTTTT.

The V and J genes are TRBV30 and TRBJ2-5; 7 nucleotides match TRBD2. This CDR3 contains 13 residues. CDR1 is GTSNPN, CDR2 SVGIG, per germline (reference sequence). V was clipped by 3 bases and J by 6 bases; unmatched bases: 7. CDR3 loop: CAWRGGLRKTQYF. The CDR3 DNA reads TGTGCCTGGAGGGGGGGACTACGAAAGACCCAGTACTTC. The full variable domain, in which reference TRBV30 and TRBJ2-5 provide the parts outside the CDR3, is SQTIHQWPATLVQPVGSPLSLECTVEGTSNPNLYWYRQAAGRGLQLLFYSVGIGQISSEVPQNLSASRPQDRQFILSSKKLLLSDSGFYLCAWRGGLRKTQYFGPGTRLLVL.

V usage is TRBV7-6 and J usage is TRBJ2-2; 9 nucleotides align to TRBD2. The V segment lost 2 bases and the J segment 3 bases; nucleotides outside the gene matches: 10. CDR3 size: 18 residues. The V gene's germline CDR1 is SGHVS and CDR2 FNYEAQ. The CDR3 DNA follows: TGTGCCAGCAGCTTAAGATCCGGGACTAGCTTTGACACCGGGGAGCTGTTTTTT. Protein product: CASSLRSGTSFDTGELFF.

V usage is TRBV28 and J usage is TRBJ2-7; D gene unclear. In germline, CDR1 is MDHEN, CDR2 SYDVKM. There are 15 residues in the CDR3. Trimming stripped 3 bases from V and 3 bases from J, with 15 bases between. In DNA form, the CDR3 reads TGTGCCAGCAGTTTTCGCCCAGCAGTGGTCTACGAGCAGTACTTC. Protein sequence: CASSFRPAVVYEQYF.

CDR3 sequence: CASSHGGPRYNEQFF. As DNA, the CDR3 is TGTGCCAGCAGCCACGGAGGGCCTAGGTACAATGAGCAGTTCTTC. The gene calls are TRBV7-9 and TRBJ2-1; possible D gene TRBD2, 6 bases. From germline, CDR1 is SEHNR and CDR2 FQNEAQ (reference sequence). This CDR3 region has 15 residues. V lost 5 bases and J lost 4, with 15 bases in between.

The chain recombines TRBV7-8 with TRBJ2-7; TRBD2 matches at 12 bases. This CDR3 is built from 16 residues. Germline V gene sequence: CDR1 SGHVS, CDR2 FQNEAQ. V was pared by 5 bases and J by 2 bases, with 7 bases of the junction left unmatched. The chain's CDR3 is CASSTQTSGGPYEQYF. In DNA, the CDR3 is TGTGCCAGCAGCACCCAGACTAGCGGGGGACCCTACGAGCAGTACTTC.

The rearrangement links TRBV6-2 or TRBV6-3 to TRBJ2-7, with no clear D. The CDR3 spans 12 residues. Germline CDR1 reads MNHEY; CDR2 reads SVGEGT. V lost 6 bases, J lost 0 bases, and 6 bases lay in between. The CDR3 spells CASSRLSYEQYF. CDR3 DNA: TGTGCCAGCAGCCGCCTCTCCTACGAGCAGTACTTC.

The genes are TRBV27 and TRBJ2-2, with D tentatively TRBD1 or TRBD2 (6 bases each). There are 18 residues in the CDR3. Trimming stripped 3 bases from V and 7 bases from J, with 24 bases between. From germline, CDR1 is MNHEY and CDR2 SMNVEV (reference sequence). The CDR3 bases are TGTGCCAGCAGTTTCGGGGGCTCGATCTCTTGGGGTATCGGGGAGCTGTTTTTT. Translated, it gives CASSFGGSISWGIGELFF.

This sequence joins TRBV7-2 and TRBJ2-7; D might be TRBD2 (6 bases). The CDR3 is made up of 14 amino acids. Germline V gene data show CDR1 as SGHTA and CDR2 as FQGNSA. V was shortened by 0 bases and J by 7 bases, with 13 bases between the two germline ends. Here the CDR3 reads CASSLASGGAEQYF. CDR3 in DNA: TGTGCCAGCAGCTTAGCAAGCGGCGGGGCTGAGCAGTACTTC.

The CDR3 reads CASSCTTGSHYNEQFF. The CDR3 nucleotides read TGTGCCAGCAGCTGCACTACCGGGTCTCATTACAATGAGCAGTTCTTC. The chain links TRBV7-9 to TRBJ2-1, with D unresolved. Germline V gene sequence: CDR1 SEHNR, CDR2 FQNEAQ (reference sequence). This CDR3 contains 16 residues. The V end was cut by 4 bases, the J end by 4 bases, with 17 bases between.